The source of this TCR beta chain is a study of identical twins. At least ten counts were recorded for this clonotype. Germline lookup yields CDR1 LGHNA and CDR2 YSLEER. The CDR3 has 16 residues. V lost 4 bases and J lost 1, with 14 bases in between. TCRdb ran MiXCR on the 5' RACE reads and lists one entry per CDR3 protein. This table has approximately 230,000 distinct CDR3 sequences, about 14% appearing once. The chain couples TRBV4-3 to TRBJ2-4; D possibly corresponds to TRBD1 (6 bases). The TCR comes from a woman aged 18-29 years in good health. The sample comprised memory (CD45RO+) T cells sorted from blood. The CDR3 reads CASSPQRGSAKNIQYF. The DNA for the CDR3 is TGCGCCAGCAGCCCCCAAAGGGGGTCTGCCAAAAACATTCAGTACTTC.